The clone carrying this T cell receptor beta chain was counted a single time. The data belong to a study of shared clonotypes between healthy human individuals. Per germline, CDR1 SGHVS and CDR2 FNYEAQ. With 2 bases clipped from V and 7 bases from J, the junction kept 9 bases outside the gene matches. The CDR3 sequence is 16 residues long. The table came from immunoSEQ multiplex PCR; TCRdb's copy has only in-frame clones and leaves some out. The data hold about 1 million clones, with 70% to 80% observed a single time. The sequence derives from a man aged 18 to 35 in good health. The V gene is TRBV7-6, the J gene TRBJ2-1, with TRBD2 matching over 9 bases. What was sequenced was memory CD4+ T cells sorted from blood. Described subset: CD45RA-negative fraction. CDR3 nucleotides: TGTGCCAGCAGCTTAATGGCTAGCGGGGCCCAGAATGAGCAGTTCTTC. It is translated as CASSLMASGAQNEQFF.